Each of the 27 T cell receptor beta chains below was sequenced from the same sample in a study of T cell responses to AZD1222 COVID-19 vaccine. TCRdb's table, derived via immunoSEQ multiplex PCR, lists solely in-frame clones and lacks some. The table includes over 150,000 clones, about 91% detected once. The sample in question was peripheral blood, obtained on day 0 of MenACWY control vaccination. These TCRs come from an adult in good health.

V and J are TRBV25-1 and TRBJ1-2; D unresolved. CDR3 length: 15 residues. The V and J ends lost 3 bases and 5 bases respectively, with 16 bases between them. Per germline, CDR1 MGHDK and CDR2 SYGVNS. The CDR3 sequence is CASSDLVPTQYGYTF. DNA for the CDR3: TGTGCCAGCAGTGACTTGGTTCCAACCCAATATGGCTACACCTTC.

The chain joins TRBV25-1 to TRBJ1-5, with 7 bases aligning to TRBD1. J was trimmed by 7 bases and V by 3 bases; bases with no gene match: 6. The CDR3 length is 14 residues. Germline V lookup: CDR1 MGHDK, CDR2 SYGVNS. The CDR3 loop reads CASSDHRGSQPQHF. Written as DNA, the CDR3 is TGTGCCAGCAGTGACCACAGGGGAAGCCAGCCCCAGCATTTT.

This clone appeared once. The chain carries TRBV11-3 and TRBJ2-5; 7 nucleotides agree with TRBD1. CDR1 is SGHNT, CDR2 YENEEA, per germline. This CDR3 contains 16 residues. Trimming at V came to 3 bases and at J to 5 bases, leaving 12 bases not matched to a gene. The CDR3 DNA follows: TGTGCCAGCAGCTTGGGGGCTTCAGGGGGTTCGGAGACCCAGTACTTC. It translates to CASSLGASGGSETQYF. Supplemented by reference TRBV11-3 and TRBJ2-5, the full variable domain reads EAGVVQSPRYKIIEKKQPVAFWCNPISGHNTLYWYLQNLGQGPELLIRYENEEAVDDSQLPKDRFSAERLKGVDSTLKIQPAELGDSAVYLCASSLGASGGSETQYFGPGTRLLVL.

The chain combines TRBV18 with TRBJ1-4; D is perhaps TRBD1 (5 bases). With 2 bases removed from V and 5 bases from J, the gap between germline ends came to 15 bases. Looked up from germline, CDR1 is KGHSH and CDR2 is LQKENI. The CDR3 has 16 amino acids. The CDR3 DNA reads TGTGCCAGCTCACCAGAGCGAGCGGCAGGGAATGAAAAACTGTTTTTT. As protein: CASSPERAAGNEKLFF.

The V and J genes are TRBV6-2 or TRBV6-3 and TRBJ1-1; no firm D call. Trimming shortened V by 2 bases and J by 11 bases, and 9 bases separated the two germline ends. Looked up from germline, CDR1 is MNHEY and CDR2 is SVGEGT. The CDR3 loop spans 11 amino acids. The CDR3 sequence is CASSYGSGAFF. The CDR3 DNA follows: TGTGCCAGCAGTTACGGCAGCGGGGCTTTCTTT.

The rearrangement links TRBV27 to TRBJ2-7; no clear D gene. Deletions cut 7 bases from V and 3 bases from J, with 19 bases between. CDR3 length equals 15 residues. Germline V CDR1 and CDR2: MNHEY, SMNVEV (reference sequence). The CDR3 bases are TGTGCCAGCACCTCCTCCGCGGCCTCGAGCTACGAGCAGTACTTC. It encodes CASTSSAASSYEQYF.

The V call is TRBV6-5, the J call TRBJ1-1; D is unresolved. Germline V gene data show CDR1 as MNHEY and CDR2 as SVGAGI. This CDR3 is built from 11 residues. Trimming left V 6 bases short and J 7 bases short, with 9 bases between. CDR3 nucleotides: TGTGCCAGCAGGGATGCTGTTGAAGCTTTCTTT. Protein sequence: CASRDAVEAFF.

V usage is TRBV5-1 and J usage is TRBJ2-3; 11 bases match TRBD2. The V gene end was trimmed by 7 bases and the J gene end by 4 bases; junction bases not matched to a gene: 14. From germline, CDR1 is SGHRS and CDR2 YFSETQ. The CDR3 has 17 amino acids. The CDR3 spells CASGSGRAGSRADTQYF. The DNA for the CDR3 is TGCGCCAGCGGTAGCGGGAGGGCCGGTAGCAGGGCAGATACGCAGTATTTT.

V gene TRBV28 combines with J gene TRBJ2-7; no clear D. The CDR3 runs to 11 residues. V shed 6 bases and J shed 3 bases, with 6 bases lying between them. Germline V lookup: CDR1 MDHEN, CDR2 SYDVKM. The CDR3 coding sequence is TGTGCCAGCAGGCGGAGCTACGAGCAGTACTTC. Protein product: CASRRSYEQYF.

This clone was counted a few times. This chain connects TRBV7-2 to TRBJ1-1; D gene ambiguous. Germline CDR1 SGHTA, CDR2 FQGNSA. V was shortened by 3 bases and J by 5 bases, with 13 bases between the two germline ends. The CDR3 loop spans 14 amino acids. The CDR3 DNA is TGTGCCAGCAGCTTTGGCAGCGCGATTACTGAAGCTTTCTTT. Translation: CASSFGSAITEAFF.

CDR3 nucleotide sequence: TGTGCCTGCGGGGTACGGGAGGTGACCCAGTACTTC. This translates into CACGVREVTQYF. This chain links TRBV30 with TRBJ2-5; 7 bases line up with TRBD2. The CDR3 is 12 residues long. Germline CDR1 GTSNPN, CDR2 SVGIG (reference sequence). V dropped 6 bases and J dropped 7; count of bases not matched to a gene: 8.

The chain links TRBV5-1 to TRBJ2-3; unclear D gene. The CDR3 is 12 amino acids. The V and J ends lost 4 bases and 0 bases respectively, with 3 bases between them. Germline V gene sequence: CDR1 SGHRS, CDR2 YFSETQ. DNA of the CDR3: TGCGCCAGCAGCGTGAGCACAGATACGCAGTATTTT. Its protein product is CASSVSTDTQYF.

The V gene is TRBV19, the J gene TRBJ1-2, with D hard to call. Germline CDR1 and CDR2: LNHDA and SQIVND (reference sequence). The germline V and J ends were trimmed by 4 bases and 8 bases, with 14 bases remaining between them. The CDR3 extends over 13 amino acids. CDR3 DNA sequence: TGTGCCAGTAGTAGTGGCGAGGGCGGCGGCTACACCTTC. It yields the protein CASSSGEGGGYTF. Complete variable domain (other parts from reference TRBV19 and TRBJ1-2): DGGITQSPKYLFRKEGQNVTLSCEQNLNHDAMYWYRQDPGQGLRLIYYSQIVNDFQKGDIAEGYSVSREKKESFPLTVTSAQKNPTAFYLCASSSGEGGGYTFGSGTRLTVV.

The chain joins TRBV29-1 to TRBJ2-3; no reliable D call. Germline V gives CDR1 SQVTM, CDR2 ANQGSEA. The CDR3 spans 12 residues. V lost 8 bases to trimming and J lost 2 bases, with 11 bases between them. CDR3 bases: TGCAGCACTACCGCGGTCACAGATACGCAGTATTTT. It specifies CSTTAVTDTQYF.

This clone has a handful of counts. V is TRBV3-1 (or the pseudogene TRBV3-2) and J is TRBJ2-1; D is tentatively TRBD1 or TRBD2 (6 bases each). The CDR3 loop spans 16 amino acids. The V end lost 5 bases, the J end lost 7 bases, and 21 bases lay between the germline ends. Germline-derived CDR1 and CDR2 are LGHDT and YNNKEL (reference sequence). The CDR3 nucleotides read TGTGCCAGCAGCGAGGAGAGGGGGTTAGCGGCTAATGAGCAGTTCTTC. It specifies CASSEERGLAANEQFF.

The CDR3 nucleotides are TGTGCCAGCAGACCAACCCGGTCAACCGGGGAGCTGTTTTTT. Its protein is CASRPTRSTGELFF. This chain uses TRBV27 with TRBJ2-2; D gene uncertain. The CDR3 is 14 amino acids. Germline CDR1 reads MNHEY; CDR2 reads SMNVEV (reference sequence). Trimming left V 6 bases short and J 5 bases short, with 13 bases between.

This chain uses TRBV15 with TRBJ2-1; no clear D gene. CDR1 and CDR2 (germline): LNHNV, YYDKDF (reference sequence). The CDR3 has 15 amino acids. Trimming removed 5 bases at V and 0 bases at J, with 11 bases between. This CDR3 is CATSERPSSYNEQFF. The CDR3 DNA reads TGTGCCACCAGCGAAAGGCCAAGCTCCTACAATGAGCAGTTCTTC.

The chain is built from TRBV11-2 and TRBJ1-2; 8 nucleotides agree with TRBD1. The CDR3 covers 15 residues. V dropped 3 bases and J dropped 4; count of bases not matched to a gene: 7. Germline V CDR1 and CDR2: SGHAT, FQNNGV. The CDR3 loop is CASSFGRGLAYGYTF. Written as DNA, the CDR3 is TGTGCCAGCAGCTTTGGCAGGGGGCTGGCCTATGGCTACACCTTC.

The CDR3 sequence is CASSLTTFGTPESGYTF. CDR3 nucleotide sequence: TGTGCCAGCAGCCTTACTACCTTCGGGACGCCTGAAAGTGGCTACACCTTC. V and J are TRBV11-2 and TRBJ1-2; a weak D match, TRBD1 (5 bases). The germline CDR1 and CDR2 sequences are SGHAT and FQNNGV. This CDR3 is 17 amino acids long. Trimming stripped 5 bases from V and 7 bases from J, with 26 bases between.

V usage is TRBV7-2 and J usage is TRBJ1-4, with unresolved D. This CDR3 region has 18 residues. CDR1 is SGHTA and CDR2 is FQGNSA in the germline V gene. Deletions cut 0 bases from V and 0 bases from J, with 14 bases between. CDR3 residues: CASSLALLGGTTNEKLFF. The CDR3 coding sequence is TGTGCCAGCAGCTTAGCCCTTCTCGGAGGGACAACTAATGAAAAACTGTTTTTT.

The CDR3 DNA is TGTGCCAGCAGCTTAGTGGGGGCCCCTAGCACAGATACGCAGTATTTT. Translated, it gives CASSLVGAPSTDTQYF. V is TRBV7-2 and J is TRBJ2-3; D is possibly TRBD1 (6 bases). Germline V lookup: CDR1 SGHTA, CDR2 FQGNSA. The CDR3 totals 16 residues. Trimming shortened V by 1 base and J by 0 bases, and 11 bases separated the two germline ends.

The chain recombines TRBV30 with TRBJ1-5; D is unresolved. CDR3 length: 13 amino acids. Germline-derived CDR1 and CDR2 are GTSNPN and SVGIG (reference sequence). V was clipped by 0 bases and J by 0 bases, with 3 bases between them. In nucleotides, the CDR3 is TGTGCCTGGAGTGTAAATAGCAATCAGCCCCAGCATTTT. This translates into CAWSVNSNQPQHF.

This chain joins TRBV15 and TRBJ2-3; TRBD1 might be the D (5 bases). Germline lookup yields CDR1 LNHNV and CDR2 YYDKDF (reference sequence). Trimming left V 3 bases short and J 4 bases short, with 14 bases between. The CDR3 extends over 15 amino acids. The CDR3 loop is CATSRGRVEADTQYF. CDR3 nucleotides: TGTGCCACCAGCAGGGGCAGGGTGGAAGCAGATACGCAGTATTTT. Combining the CDR3 with reference TRBV15 and TRBJ2-3 gives the whole variable domain DAMVIQNPRYQVTQFGKPVTLSCSQTLNHNVMYWYQQKSSQAPKLLFHYYDKDFNNEADTPDNFQSRRPNTSFCFLDIRSPGLGDTAMYLCATSRGRVEADTQYFGPGTRLTVL.

This clone was found a few times. CDR3 sequence (DNA): TGTGCCAGCAGAACCCAGACAGGGTGGAACACTGAAGCTTTCTTT. Protein sequence: CASRTQTGWNTEAFF. The chain has TRBV6-5 and TRBJ1-1; 7 bases agree with TRBD1. The germline V gene encodes CDR1 MNHEY and CDR2 SVGAGI. The CDR3 is 15 amino acids. Trimming cost V 6 bases and J 1 base; bases outside gene matches: 8.

The V gene is TRBV5-1, the J gene TRBJ2-7; 11 bases are shared with TRBD1. This CDR3 is 15 amino acids long. Germline trimming cut 2 bases from V and 4 bases from J; bases unmatched to any gene: 5. Germline V lookup: CDR1 SGHRS, CDR2 YFSETQ. The CDR3 loop reads CASSLGTGGLYEQYF. DNA for the CDR3: TGCGCCAGCAGCTTAGGGACAGGGGGTCTTTACGAGCAGTACTTC.

The J gene is TRBJ1-6, the V gene TRBV28; TRBD1 is a possible D gene (6 bases). Trimming left V 8 bases short and J 8 bases short, with 16 bases between. This CDR3 contains 14 residues. Germline loops: CDR1 MDHEN, CDR2 SYDVKM. The CDR3 loop is CASSSPGAYSPLHF. The CDR3 DNA is TGTGCCAGCTCTAGTCCAGGGGCCTATTCACCCCTCCACTTT.

The gene calls are TRBV7-2 and TRBJ1-1; unclear D gene. V lost 0 bases and J lost 6, with 8 bases in between. The CDR3 runs 13 residues. Looked up from germline, CDR1 is SGHTA and CDR2 is FQGNSA. Here the CDR3 reads CASSLAGFPEAFF. As DNA, the CDR3 is TGTGCCAGCAGCTTAGCTGGATTTCCTGAAGCTTTCTTT.